This T cell receptor (beta chain) stems from a study of blood T cell repertoires in COVID-19. Whole-study context: Spain, Italy and the United States supplied samples that represented acute and convalescent COVID-19. Sources were T cells, B-cell-depleted T cells, or PBMCs; the material itself was cDNA or gDNA.

In the study's own analysis: Nucleated cell number was recorded as an estimate derived from reference gene primer amplification. TCRdb keeps only in-frame clones here, not all; method: immunoSEQ multiplex PCR. V, J and clone size are those of that table, while D and trimming were read from the DNA. The repertoire holds under 200,000 clones, more than 65% seen once, with 15% to 20% in the top ten. V lost 6 bases, J lost 4 bases, and 17 bases stayed unmatched. CDR3 length equals 18 residues. Germline-derived CDR1 and CDR2 are WNHNN and SYGVQD (reference sequence). Cohort assignment relied on participant-reported clinical history.

The sequence came from a man aged 60-69 years who had recovered from COVID-19. This chain joins TRBV10-1 and TRBJ1-5, with TRBD1 matching 8 bases. Specimen: PBMCs or T cells enriched from blood (not recorded which). The CDR3 spells CASSWGTGQGGKNQPQHF. The CDR3 DNA is TGCGCCAGCAGCTGGGGGACAGGACAGGGTGGGAAAAATCAGCCCCAGCATTTT.